These T cell receptor beta chains were read from a single sample in a study of long-term antiretroviral therapy in people with HIV. The protocol was immunoSEQ multiplex PCR, while the TCRdb copy is restricted to in-frame clones and leaves out a portion. The sample records fewer than 45,000 clones, 80% being singletons. Sequences were derived from unsorted PBMCs, sampled 3.4 years after starting antiretroviral therapy. The receptor set was obtained from a man aged 25-45 years with HIV. CDR3s include the opening cysteine and the closing phenylalanine or tryptophan. The D gene is left open where the match is weak. Only part of the rows carry a size: once, few, many, or a class if the clone is expanded.

d_gene,v_gene,j_gene,abundance,CDR3nt,CDR3aa
NA,TRBV18,TRBJ1-5,NA,TGTGCCAGCTCACCACTCTCTGGACAGTTCGAGCAGCCCCAGCATTTT,CASSPLSGQFEQPQHF
NA,TRBV7-2,TRBJ1-5,NA,TGTGCCAGCAGCACCCAAAAGGGGGATCAGCCCCAGCATTTT,CASSTQKGDQPQHF
NA,TRBV5-5,TRBJ1-1,NA,TGTGCCAGCAGCTTGGAGCAGGGAGGGAACACTGAAGCTTTCTTT,CASSLEQGGNTEAFF
NA,TRBV5-1,TRBJ2-1,NA,TGCGCCAGCAGCTTGGCCGATGCACTAGGGCACAATGAGCAGTTCTTC,CASSLADALGHNEQFF
TRBD2,TRBV13,TRBJ2-3,NA,TGTGCCAGCAGCTTATACCGGAGGGAGCGGGGCAGGGAAAAGCCAGATACGCAGTATTTT,CASSLYRRERGREKPDTQYF
NA,TRBV6-9,TRBJ2-1,NA,TGTGCCAGCAGTTTGCCTAGTCGCAATGAGCAGTTCTTC,CASSLPSRNEQFF
TRBD2,TRBV19,TRBJ2-7,NA,TGTGCCAGTAGTATAGGGGGGGCTAGCGGGAGTGTCTACGAGCAGTACTTC,CASSIGGASGSVYEQYF
TRBD1,TRBV6-6,TRBJ1-5,NA,TGTGCCAGCAGTGCCGGGACAGATAGCAATCAGCCCCAGCATTTT,CASSAGTDSNQPQHF
TRBD1,TRBV4-3,TRBJ2-7,medium-sized,TGCGCCAGCAGCCAAGAGGGGACAGGGACAGAGGCCTACGAGCAGTACTTC,CASSQEGTGTEAYEQYF
TRBD1,TRBV30,TRBJ1-1,NA,TGTGCCTGGAGTGAATCGGGACAGCCAAACACTGAAGCTTTCTTT,CAWSESGQPNTEAFF
NA,TRBV6-5,TRBJ1-5,NA,TGTGCCAGCAGTAAGGGTATAAGTCAGCCCCAGCATTTT,CASSKGISQPQHF
NA,TRBV7-2,TRBJ2-5,NA,TGTGCCAGCAGCCCTCCAGGGGCGGGACCACAAGAGACCCAGTACTTC,CASSPPGAGPQETQYF
NA,TRBV4-3,TRBJ2-6,NA,TGCGCCAGCAGCCAAGAGACGTTCTCTGGGGCCAACGTCCTGACTTTC,CASSQETFSGANVLTF
NA,TRBV28,TRBJ2-7,NA,TGTGCCACACGACAGTTAGAGGACTACGAGCAGTACTTC,CATRQLEDYEQYF
NA,TRBV28,TRBJ1-5,NA,TGTGCCAGCAGTTTATATCAGGGTCAGCCCCAGCATTTT,CASSLYQGQPQHF
NA,TRBV29-1,TRBJ2-3,NA,TGCAGCGTTGTATCTAGGGACGGCTCCACAGATACGCAGTATTTT,CSVVSRDGSTDTQYF
NA,TRBV7-9,TRBJ2-1,NA,TGTGCCAGCAGCCACAGGTGGGATGAGCAGTTCTTC,CASSHRWDEQFF
TRBD2,TRBV27,TRBJ2-7,NA,TGTGCCTCCCGACTAGCGGGAGGGCCGGGGCACTACTACGAGCAGTACTTC,CASRLAGGPGHYYEQYF
TRBD2,TRBV18,TRBJ2-2,NA,TGTGCCAGCTCACGAGCGACTAGCGGGAGCTTTATCGGGGAGCTGTTTTTT,CASSRATSGSFIGELFF
NA,TRBV28,TRBJ1-4,NA,TGTGCCAGCAGTTTAAGAATGGGGCCTATAAATGAAAAACTGTTTTTT,CASSLRMGPINEKLFF
NA,TRBV13,TRBJ2-2,NA,TGTGCCAGCAGCTTATCAGGGTCCGGGGAGCTGTTTTTT,CASSLSGSGELFF
TRBD1,TRBV18,TRBJ1-5,few,TGTGCCAGCTCAGAAGGACAGGGCGATCAGCCCCAGCATTTT,CASSEGQGDQPQHF
NA,TRBV18,TRBJ1-2,NA,TGTGCCAGCTCACCAAACAATTACTATGGCTACACCTTC,CASSPNNYYGYTF
TRBD1,TRBV19,TRBJ2-7,NA,TGTGCCAGTAGTATAGCGACAGGGTACGGCGAGCAGTACTTC,CASSIATGYGEQYF
TRBD2,TRBV7-8,TRBJ2-2,NA,TGTGCCAGCAGCACCTCGGGGGGTGGCACCGGGGAGCTGTTTTTT,CASSTSGGGTGELFF
TRBD1,TRBV18,TRBJ2-7,NA,TGTGCCAGCTCACCACCCGACAGGGCCTCCTACGAGCAGTACTTC,CASSPPDRASYEQYF